These T cell receptor beta chains were read from a single sample in a study of T cells in Graves' hyperthyroidism and ophthalmopathy. TCRdb reprocessed the multiplex PCR reads with MiXCR, giving one entry per CDR3 protein. Of roughly 400,000 distinct CDR3 sequences listed, roughly an eighth are singletons. Sequencing was carried out using blood. Source of these receptors: a man aged 50-60 years with Graves' ophthalmopathy. Each CDR3 is given with its conserved first and last residue. The order of the fields is J gene, V gene, D gene, clone size, CDR3 DNA, CDR3 protein. The D gene is left open where the match is weak. Size values are once, few and many counts, or a class for expanded clones, and some rows have none.

TRBJ1-2 TRBV20-1 NA NA TGCAGTGGTAGCCCCGACAGACCCTATGGCTACACCTTC CSGSPDRPYGYTF
TRBJ2-3 TRBV27 TRBD1 many TGTGCCAGCAGTTATCCGGGACAGGGGGCGAATACGCAGTATTTT CASSYPGQGANTQYF
TRBJ1-4 TRBV7-9 NA many TGTGCCAGCAGCTCCCCGGTATCAGAACCGAATGAAAAACTGTTTTTT CASSSPVSEPNEKLFF
TRBJ2-6 TRBV9 NA few TGTGCCAGCAGCACTCCGGGACTGACCGAAACTGGGGCCAACGTCCTGACTTTC CASSTPGLTETGANVLTF
TRBJ2-7 TRBV29-1 NA many TGCAGCGTTGGTCAAGGGAACGAGCAGTACTTC CSVGQGNEQYF
TRBJ2-1 TRBV20-1 NA few TGCAGTGCTACGGGTCGCAATGAGCAGTTCTTC CSATGRNEQFF
TRBJ2-7 TRBV3-1 TRBD2 NA TGTGCCAGCAGCCCCGGGACTAGCGGGACCCAGGCTCTCTACGAGCAGTACTTC CASSPGTSGTQALYEQYF
TRBJ2-4 TRBV6-4 TRBD1 NA TGTGCCAGCAAAAGGACAGGCTCCTTAGCCAAAAACATTCAGTACTTC CASKRTGSLAKNIQYF
TRBJ2-1 TRBV12-3/TRBV12-4 NA many TGTGCCAGCAGTTTCGGGGGTGGTGAGCAGTTCTTC CASSFGGGEQFF
TRBJ2-3 TRBV4-1 TRBD1 many TGCGCCAGCAGCCAAGCAGGGACAGGGGGAGCAGATACGCAGTATTTT CASSQAGTGGADTQYF
TRBJ2-7 TRBV15 NA NA TGTGCCACCAGCAGAGACCGCGCCGAGCAGTACTTC CATSRDRAEQYF
TRBJ2-7 TRBV15 NA many TGTGCCACCAGCAGAGATCTGTCTCCTTACGAGCAGTACTTC CATSRDLSPYEQYF
TRBJ1-1 TRBV27 NA many TGTGCCAGCAGTTTGGGAGGGGAGTGGACTGAAGCTTTCTTT CASSLGGEWTEAFF
TRBJ2-1 TRBV11-3 NA many TGTGCCAGCAGCTTAGAAGCCGCCAACAATGAGCAGTTCTTC CASSLEAANNEQFF
TRBJ2-1 TRBV6-5 NA NA TGTGCCAGCAGTTACTCGGGTCTACAGGAGCAGTTCTTC CASSYSGLQEQFF
TRBJ2-2 TRBV3-1 TRBD1 many TGTGCCAGCAGCCGCGGGACAGGGCGTCCCGGGGAGCTGTTTTTT CASSRGTGRPGELFF
TRBJ2-1 TRBV19 TRBD1 NA TGTGCCAGTAGATCCACAGGGGGCTGGCTAAATGAGCAGTTCTTC CASRSTGGWLNEQFF
TRBJ2-5 TRBV9 TRBD1 many TGTGCCAGCAGCGTAGAGGGGACAGACCAAGAGACCCAGTACTTC CASSVEGTDQETQYF
TRBJ2-5 TRBV6-2/TRBV6-3 TRBD1 NA TGTGCCAGCAGGAAGGGGGCCGGGACAGGGGACGAGACCCAGTACTTC CASRKGAGTGDETQYF
TRBJ2-1 TRBV7-6 TRBD2 many TGTGCCAGCAGCTTAATGGGGACTAGCAATGAGCAGTTCTTC CASSLMGTSNEQFF
TRBJ2-3 TRBV4-1 TRBD2 few TGCGCCAGCAGCCAAACCGGGACTAGCGGGAGCGGAGCAGATACGCGGTATTTT CASSQTGTSGSGADTRYF
TRBJ1-4 TRBV11-2 NA many TGTGCCAGCAGCTTTGGCCCAACTAATGAAAAACTGTTTTTT CASSFGPTNEKLFF
TRBJ2-1 TRBV11-3 NA many TGTGCCAGCAGCTTCGGGCAGAACTTCTTCAGCTCCTACAATGAGCAGTTCTTC CASSFGQNFFSSYNEQFF
TRBJ1-1 TRBV27 NA NA TGTGCCAGCAGTTACCGGTCGTCAGGGGTAGCTTTCTTT CASSYRSSGVAFF
TRBJ2-4 TRBV30 NA NA TGTGCCTATTCGGGAGTAGCCAAAAACATTCAGTACTTC CAYSGVAKNIQYF
TRBJ2-1 TRBV7-2 TRBD2 many TGTGCCAGCAGCTTAAGGTTAGCGGGAGTGCGTAATGAGCAGTTCTTC CASSLRLAGVRNEQFF